This TCR beta chain was documented in a study of sequential checkpoint blockade in melanoma. Overall study context: Arm A got nivolumab then ipilimumab; arm B the reverse, 1:1. After both sequences, patients received maintenance nivolumab.

The treatment is: randomized to nivolumab then ipilimumab (arm A) or the reverse (arm B). Sorted cells were live CD3+CD8+, lacking CD19 and CD56, from PBMCs. There are 12 residues in the CDR3. V lost 10 bases to trimming and J lost 1 base, with 11 bases between them. The V gene's germline CDR1 is LNHDA and CDR2 SQIVND (reference sequence). This clone showed up just a few times. TCRdb's table, derived via immunoSEQ multiplex PCR, lists solely in-frame clones and lacks some. The sample yields approximately 37,000 clones, about four fifths seen once. The sequence came from a human donor with melanoma. Sequencing was performed on CD8+ T cells sorted from blood (inferred from file names), taken from a patient given nivolumab and ipilimumab in sequence. The chain is built from TRBV19 and TRBJ2-7; no clear D gene. CDR3 sequence reads: CATQTHSYEQYF. CDR3 DNA: TGTGCCACTCAGACTCATTCCTACGAGCAGTACTTC. Full variable domain (outside the CDR3, taken from reference TRBV19 and TRBJ2-7): DGGITQSPKYLFRKEGQNVTLSCEQNLNHDAMYWYRQDPGQGLRLIYYSQIVNDFQKGDIAEGYSVSREKKESFPLTVTSAQKNPTAFYLCATQTHSYEQYFGPGTRLTVT.